A single sample gave rise to the 20 T cell receptor beta chains below, sequenced in a study of early T cells in non-severe SARS-CoV-2 infection. MiXCR, applied by TCRdb to the 5' RACE reads, yields one record per CDR3 protein. The sample has 30,000 to 35,000 distinct CDR3 sequences, 5.5% to 7% seen once; the top ten hold just over 4%. The specimen was whole blood. The origin of the receptors is an adult who was a healthcare worker with PCR-confirmed SARS-CoV-2 infection or an uninfected control (not recorded which).

In this sample, this clonotype turned up a few times. V and J are TRBV5-1 and TRBJ1-6; D possibly corresponds to TRBD1 (5 bases). With 4 bases removed from V and 7 bases from J, the gap between germline ends came to 15 bases. Germline V gene sequence: CDR1 SGHRS, CDR2 YFSETQ. This CDR3 spans 15 amino acids. CDR3 residues: CASSPTGPINSPLHF. CDR3 nucleotide sequence: TGCGCCAGCAGCCCAACGGGACCGATAAATTCACCCCTCCACTTT.

The sample holds many counts of this clonotype. The chain employs TRBV29-1 and TRBJ2-1, with a weak D call TRBD2 (6 bases). Trimming shortened V by 7 bases and J by 0 bases, and 22 bases separated the two germline ends. This CDR3 contains 17 residues. Germline-derived CDR1 and CDR2 are SQVTM and ANQGSEA. The CDR3 sequence is CSAINLGGGSSYNEQFF. The CDR3 bases are TGCAGCGCGATCAACTTAGGTGGGGGGAGCTCCTACAATGAGCAGTTCTTC.

This clonotype is medium-sized within its sample. The chain links TRBV2 to TRBJ2-2; TRBD1 aligns across 10 bases. Germline V gives CDR1 SNHLY, CDR2 FYNNEI. The CDR3 has 12 residues. V lost 10 bases to trimming and J lost 9 bases; unmatched junction nucleotides: 5. This chain's CDR3 is CAIRQGARELFF. The CDR3 bases are TGTGCCATTCGACAGGGGGCCCGGGAGCTGTTTTTT.

This clonotype was detected ten times or more. The genes are TRBV10-1 and TRBJ2-1, with 8 bases matching TRBD2. The CDR3 totals 16 residues. Germline assignment: CDR1 WNHNN and CDR2 SYGVQD (reference sequence). Germline trimming cut 1 base from V and 3 bases from J; bases unmatched to any gene: 5. CDR3 loop: CASSEFKSGSYNEQFF. CDR3 in DNA: TGCGCCAGCAGTGAGTTTAAGAGCGGGAGCTACAATGAGCAGTTCTTC.

This clonotype was counted a few times. This chain connects TRBV28 to TRBJ1-5, with D unresolved. This CDR3 has 15 residues. Trimming removed 3 bases at V and 3 bases at J, with 12 bases between. In germline, CDR1 is MDHEN, CDR2 SYDVKM. The CDR3 bases are TGTGCCAGCAGTTTCCCCCGGACCGACAATCAGCCCCAGCATTTT. Translated: CASSFPRTDNQPQHF.

This clonotype was recorded many times. This chain connects TRBV11-1 to TRBJ2-1; D unresolved. The germline gives CDR1 SGHAT, CDR2 FQDESV (reference sequence). This CDR3 is 14 amino acids long. The ends were cut back, 2 bases at V and 1 base at J, with 6 bases in the middle. The DNA of the CDR3 is TGTGCCAGCAGCTTACAACGATCCTACAATGAGCAGTTCTTC. Translated: CASSLQRSYNEQFF.

This clonotype was found a few times. The rearrangement uses TRBV12-3 or TRBV12-4 and TRBJ2-7; no definite D call. CDR3 length equals 15 residues. The V gene lost 1 base and the J gene lost 6 bases, with 16 bases spanning the gap. Written as DNA, the CDR3 is TGTGCCAGCAGTTTAGTGGCCGACTCCCCACCCGAGCAGTACTTC. Encoded protein: CASSLVADSPPEQYF.

The chain combines TRBV6-1 with TRBJ2-3, with D hard to call. Trimming removed 4 bases at V and 6 bases at J, with 11 bases between. Germline V lookup: CDR1 MNHNS, CDR2 SASEGT. CDR3 length: 13 residues. DNA of the CDR3: TGTGCCAGCAGTGTCCCGCTGGCGGATACGCAGTATTTT. Its protein is CASSVPLADTQYF.

V is TRBV4-1 and J is TRBJ1-2; D is unresolved. The CDR3 length is 14 residues. Trimming cost V 1 base and J 8 bases, with 14 bases left between them. Germline V gives CDR1 MGHRA, CDR2 YSYEKL. CDR3 sequence: CASSQAPPGGGYTF. The CDR3 bases are TGCGCCAGCAGCCAAGCTCCTCCAGGAGGCGGCTACACCTTC.

In its sample, this clonotype was seen a few times. The genes are TRBV11-2 and TRBJ2-3, with a possible D match to TRBD2 (6 bases). CDR1 SGHAT and CDR2 FQNNGV come from the germline V gene. Trimming removed 5 bases at V and 0 bases at J, with 15 bases between. CDR3 length: 16 amino acids. CDR3 region: CASSVGPAGSTDTQYF. CDR3 nucleotides: TGTGCCAGCAGCGTCGGTCCAGCGGGCAGCACAGATACGCAGTATTTT.

This clonotype has ten or more counts. The V gene is TRBV19, the J gene TRBJ2-2; D call uncertain. Germline CDR1 and CDR2: LNHDA and SQIVND (reference sequence). The CDR3 runs to 14 residues. Trimming removed 4 bases at V and 1 base at J, with 7 bases between. CDR3 in DNA: TGTGCCAGTAGTACCCGATTGAACACCGGGGAGCTGTTTTTT. Protein product: CASSTRLNTGELFF.

This chain joins TRBV27 and TRBJ2-5, with D tentatively TRBD1 or TRBD2 (6 bases each). Trimming left V 2 bases short and J 3 bases short, with 10 bases between. The V gene's germline CDR1 is MNHEY and CDR2 SMNVEV (reference sequence). The CDR3 contains 14 residues. The CDR3 coding sequence is TGTGCCAGCAGTTTAGGGGGGCTGGAAGAGACCCAGTACTTC. This encodes CASSLGGLEETQYF.

The V and J genes are TRBV20-1 and TRBJ1-5; 7 bases agree with TRBD1. V lost 6 bases, J lost 3 bases, and 2 bases stayed unmatched. Looked up from germline, CDR1 is DFQATT and CDR2 is SNEGSKA (reference sequence). There are 12 residues in the CDR3. The CDR3 sequence: CSAGQANQPQHF. The DNA for the CDR3 is TGCAGTGCCGGACAGGCCAATCAGCCCCAGCATTTT.

The rearrangement uses TRBV11-2 and TRBJ2-7; D assignment may be TRBD1 or TRBD2 (5 bases each). The CDR3 is made up of 17 amino acids. Trimming removed 7 bases from V and 6 bases from J, with 28 bases in between. CDR1 and CDR2 (germline): SGHAT, FQNNGV. The CDR3 nucleotides read TGTGCCAGCACCCGGGGACCCAGGCTAGGTTTAGTTCCCGAGCAGTACTTC. This codes for CASTRGPRLGLVPEQYF.

The rearrangement uses TRBV28 and TRBJ2-7; either TRBD1 or TRBD2 may supply D (5 bases each). The germline CDR1 and CDR2 sequences are MDHEN and SYDVKM. This CDR3 has 18 residues. Between the trimmed V and J ends, which lost 3 bases and 5 bases, there was a span of 26 bases. The DNA of the CDR3 is TGTGCCAGCAGTTTTTGGGGGAGCGAAGAGGTGGGGATTAACGAGCAGTACTTC. It specifies CASSFWGSEEVGINEQYF.

With respect to this clonotype: This may arise from a read error, as a much more abundant clone is one base away. The rearrangement joins TRBV27 to TRBJ2-4; D gene uncertain. Trimming removed 6 bases at V and 5 bases at J, with 17 bases between. CDR1 MNHEY and CDR2 SMNVEV come from the germline V gene (reference sequence). The length of the CDR3 is 15 residues. The CDR3 is CASSPSPPAQNIQYF. The CDR3 DNA sequence: TGTGCCAGCAGCCCGAGCCCCCCTGCCCAAAACATTCAGTACTTC.

V and J are TRBV5-6 and TRBJ2-7, with D hard to call. Trimming removed 0 bases at V and 0 bases at J, with 7 bases between. Looked up from germline, CDR1 is SGHDT and CDR2 is YYEEEE. The CDR3 runs to 14 residues. The CDR3 nucleotides read TGTGCCAGCAGCTTGGCCCCCGACTCCTACGAGCAGTACTTC. Translation gives CASSLAPDSYEQYF.

This clonotype appeared a few times. The chain is built from TRBV5-5 and TRBJ2-5; D gene unclear. From germline, CDR1 is SGHKS and CDR2 YYEKEE (reference sequence). This CDR3 contains 13 residues. V dropped 2 bases and J dropped 5 bases, with 10 bases sitting between them. CDR3 amino acids: CASSFRTLETQYF. DNA of the CDR3: TGTGCCAGCAGCTTCCGTACTTTGGAGACCCAGTACTTC.

This clonotype was observed at least ten times. The genes are TRBV29-1 and TRBJ2-1; 8 bases are a match to TRBD2. The trim removed 2 bases at V and 1 base at J, leaving 4 bases unmatched. Germline V gene data show CDR1 as SQVTM and CDR2 as ANQGSEA. The CDR3 has 15 residues. Written as DNA, the CDR3 is TGCAGCGTTGAACTAAGCGGGAGTTCCTACAATGAGCAGTTCTTC. Translated, it gives CSVELSGSSYNEQFF.

This clonotype came up many times. V usage is TRBV4-1 and J usage is TRBJ2-6; D is unresolved. CDR3 length: 17 amino acids. The germline V gene encodes CDR1 MGHRA and CDR2 YSYEKL. The V end was cut by 0 bases, the J end by 0 bases, with 9 bases between. The CDR3 DNA reads TGCGCCAGCAGCCAAGATAATCCCGGCTCTGGGGCCAACGTCCTGACTTTC. It yields the protein CASSQDNPGSGANVLTF.